This T cell receptor (beta chain) was captured by sequencing in a study of naive and memory T cell subsets (dated by TCRdb to the late 2010s). Background for the entire study: The study applied an open-source, UMI-based TCR alpha and beta sequencing pipeline to sorted naive and memory peripheral blood T cell subsets. RNA was DNase-treated and reverse transcribed with TCR constant-region primers, mostly using SuperScript III. The functional CMV T cell responses agreed completely with IgG serology results.

CDR1 LNHDA and CDR2 SQIVND are derived from the germline V gene (reference sequence). After removal of 4 bases from V and 2 bases from J, the junction retains 11 bases not matched to a gene. Inclusive of the bounding cysteine and phenylalanine, the CDR3 is 17 residues long. This entry keeps only the CDR3 DNA: 51 bases, framed from base 1. Study-wide conclusions, independent of this receptor: The repertoire findings for the naive and memory subsets could not be validated against a ground truth because none was available. After error correction, over 95% of naive TCR sequences appeared only once, giving much steeper abundance distributions than memory subsets. A clonotype was defined as a single alpha or beta chain sequence rather than as a paired alpha/beta receptor. A few larger clonotypes were present in naive repertoires, particularly the CD8 repertoires, and these clonotypes were possibly memory cells re-expressing CD45RA. RNA-based TCR counts may be influenced by expression changes linked to T cell activation and differentiation. The abundance of TCRs followed a power law with an exponent that differed between naive and memory subsets yet stayed consistent across the three individuals. In both CD4 and CD8 cells, a rise in Gini index and a fall in Shannon and inverse Simpson diversity were observed from naive through CM, EM and EMRA.

The library was built by means of UMI-ligation and nested PCR. The beta constant-region primer consisted of an equimolar mixture of two oligonucleotides that together covered TRBC1 and TRBC2. Four rounds of PCR, combining the SP2 primer with nested alpha and beta constant-region primers, were used to amplify the ligated cDNA. A single-stranded oligonucleotide containing the SP2 primer and a 12-nucleotide UMI was joined to the 3' end of the cDNA by T4 RNA ligase 1. The ligation reaction was kept at 16 degrees C for about 18-25 hours. PCR2 was usually performed as a SYBR Green qPCR and halted at a preset threshold so that over-amplification would not occur. Apart from the first purification, every purification step used Agencourt AMPure XP magnetic beads. Library quantification was done by Qubit, followed by a TapeStation check on which the main peak was expected at around 650 bp. The pooled libraries were sequenced on an Illumina MiSeq using v2 2x251 paired-end kits, which usually yielded about 0.85-2 million reads per sample. Libraries were pooled at about 4.3 nM per sample, and roughly 5-8% PhiX was added to improve cluster recognition. Concerning the study's data processing: Using tag matching that tolerated one base-pair mismatch, Decombinator assigned V and J genes to FASTQ reads that had been processed by Demultiplexor. Collapsinator used UMIs to correct both sequencing errors and frequency errors arising from PCR heterogeneity. TCRs were translated and CDR3s were extracted from the conserved cysteine to the FGXG phenylalanine by CDR3Translator, with non-productive sequences being flagged. Gini, Shannon entropy and inverse Simpson indices were calculated on repertoires that had been subsampled to equal numbers of UMI-defined TCRs. Power-law fits to clonotype abundance distributions were performed by maximum likelihood within the linear range. For one naive CD8 sample, the pipeline and MIGEC produced similar UMI counts, unique TCR numbers and clonal distributions. One analysis removed from the naive repertoire any naive TCRs that were also found in any memory subset from the same donor. Repertoires were searched for about 7,000 CMV-associated CDR3 sequences compiled from VDJdb and a published dataset. TCRdb reprocessing: public reads trimmed at Q25 with fastp, clones called with MiXCR, in-frame beta chains kept. Each CDR3 protein gets just one entry, which takes the most common genes and DNA from the rows behind it. The V and J calls reflect TCRdb's pipeline rather than the authors' work. This sample gives 130,000 to 150,000 distinct CDR3 sequences in total; about 20% of them show up just once. Jointly, the top ten make up 0.11% of the sample.

There are a few counts of this clonotype. Its antigen has not been determined. No clone much larger than this one lies a single base away; base qualities are absent. From the second PCR step onward, the TCR alpha chain libraries and the TCR beta chain libraries were amplified separately. To determine each donor's CMV status, fresh PBMCs were stimulated overnight with CMV viral lysate, and IFNgamma production from CD4+ T cells was then assessed. CD4 T cells were positively selected using Miltenyi beads, after which CD8 T cells were positively selected from the CD4-negative fraction. After staining for CD3, CD4, CD8, CD45RA, CD27 and a live/dead dye, cells were sorted on a BD Aria II into four subsets based on CD45RA and CD27. Blood was obtained from three healthy volunteers, and the blood from each volunteer was fractionated into CD4 and CD8 T cells and subsequently into four differentiation subsets. About 120 ml of peripheral blood was taken from each donor, and PBMC were separated by density-gradient centrifugation on Ficoll-Paque PLUS. The sorted cells were lysed in RLT buffer, after which RNA was extracted using a Qiagen RNeasy kit and kept at -80 degrees C.

The chain links TRBV19 with TRBJ2-7, and 10 junctional nucleotides match TRBD2. The sequenced material came from naive CD4+ T cells from blood. Taken with the paper, the label for cell subset or site translates to: naive T cells, CD45RA high CD27+. The receptor was isolated from a human donor in good health. This receptor has the CDR3 CASSTYGLAASPYEQYF. The nucleotide sequence reads as follows: TGTGCCAGTAGTACCTATGGACTAGCGGCTTCCCCCTACGAGCAGTACTTC.